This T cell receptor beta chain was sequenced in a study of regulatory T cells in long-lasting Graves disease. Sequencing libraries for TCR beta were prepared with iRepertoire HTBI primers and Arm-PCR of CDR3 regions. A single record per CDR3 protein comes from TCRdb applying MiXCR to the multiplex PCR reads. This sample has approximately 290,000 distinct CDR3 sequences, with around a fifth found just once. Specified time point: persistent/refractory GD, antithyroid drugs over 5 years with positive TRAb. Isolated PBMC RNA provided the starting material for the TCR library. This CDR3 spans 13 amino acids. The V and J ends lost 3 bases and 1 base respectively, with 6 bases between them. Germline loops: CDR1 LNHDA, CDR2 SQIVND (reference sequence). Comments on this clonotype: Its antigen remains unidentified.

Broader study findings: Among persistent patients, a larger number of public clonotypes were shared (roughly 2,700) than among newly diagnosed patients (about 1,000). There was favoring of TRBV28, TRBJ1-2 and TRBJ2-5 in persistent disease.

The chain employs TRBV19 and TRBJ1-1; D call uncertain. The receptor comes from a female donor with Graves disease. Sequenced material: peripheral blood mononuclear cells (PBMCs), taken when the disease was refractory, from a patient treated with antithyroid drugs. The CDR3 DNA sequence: TGTGCCAGTAGTATGGAAGGGAACACTGAAGCTTTCTTT. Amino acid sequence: CASSMEGNTEAFF. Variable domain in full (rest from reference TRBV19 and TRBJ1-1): DGGITQSPKYLFRKEGQNVTLSCEQNLNHDAMYWYRQDPGQGLRLIYYSQIVNDFQKGDIAEGYSVSREKKESFPLTVTSAQKNPTAFYLCASSMEGNTEAFFGQGTRLTVV.